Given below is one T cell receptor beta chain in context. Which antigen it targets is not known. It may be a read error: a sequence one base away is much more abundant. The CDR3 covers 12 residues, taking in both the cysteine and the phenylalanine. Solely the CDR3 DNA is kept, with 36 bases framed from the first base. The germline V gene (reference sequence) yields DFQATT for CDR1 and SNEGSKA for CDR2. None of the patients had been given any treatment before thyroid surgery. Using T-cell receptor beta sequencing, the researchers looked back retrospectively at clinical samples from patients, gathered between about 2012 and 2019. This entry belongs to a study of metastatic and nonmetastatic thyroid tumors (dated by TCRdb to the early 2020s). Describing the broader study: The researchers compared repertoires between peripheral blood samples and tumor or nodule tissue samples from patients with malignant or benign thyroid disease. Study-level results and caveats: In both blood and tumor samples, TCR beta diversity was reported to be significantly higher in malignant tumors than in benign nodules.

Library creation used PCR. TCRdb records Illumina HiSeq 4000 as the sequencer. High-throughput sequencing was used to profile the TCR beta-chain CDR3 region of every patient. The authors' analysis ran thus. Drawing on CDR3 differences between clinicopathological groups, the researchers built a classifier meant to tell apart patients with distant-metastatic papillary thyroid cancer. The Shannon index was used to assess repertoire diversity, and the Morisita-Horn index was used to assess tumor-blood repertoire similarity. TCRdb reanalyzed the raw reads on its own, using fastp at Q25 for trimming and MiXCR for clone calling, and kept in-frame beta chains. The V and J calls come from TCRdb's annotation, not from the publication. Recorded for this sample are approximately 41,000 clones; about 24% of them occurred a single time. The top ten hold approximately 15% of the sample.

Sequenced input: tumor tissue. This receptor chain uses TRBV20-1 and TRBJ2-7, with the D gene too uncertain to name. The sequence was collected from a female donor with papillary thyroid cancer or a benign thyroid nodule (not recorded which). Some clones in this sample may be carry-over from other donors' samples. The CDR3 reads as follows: CGASGQRYEQYF. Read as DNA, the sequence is TGCGGTGCTAGTGGGCAGCGCTACGAGCAGTACTTC.